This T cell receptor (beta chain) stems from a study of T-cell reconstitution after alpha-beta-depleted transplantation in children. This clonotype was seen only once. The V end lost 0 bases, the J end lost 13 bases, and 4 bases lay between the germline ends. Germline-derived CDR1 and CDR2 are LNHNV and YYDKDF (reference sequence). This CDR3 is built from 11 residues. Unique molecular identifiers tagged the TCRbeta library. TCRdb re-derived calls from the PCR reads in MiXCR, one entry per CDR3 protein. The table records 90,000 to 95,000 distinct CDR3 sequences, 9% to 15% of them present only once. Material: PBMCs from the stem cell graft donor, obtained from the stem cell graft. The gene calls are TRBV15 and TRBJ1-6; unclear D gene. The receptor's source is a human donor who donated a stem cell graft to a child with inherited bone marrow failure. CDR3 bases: TGTGCCACCAGCAGAGAGGGGCCCCTCCACTTT. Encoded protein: CATSREGPLHF.